Listed below are T cell receptor beta chains from one sample, sequenced in a study of cytomegalovirus exposure and HLA in healthy donors. The table came from immunoSEQ multiplex PCR; TCRdb's copy has only in-frame clones and leaves some out. The sample lists 65,000 to 80,000 clones, 65% to 85% occurring once. Sequenced material: PBMCs. The source of these receptors is a woman aged 35 to 49 in good health and CMV-seropositive. CDR3s include the opening cysteine and the closing phenylalanine or tryptophan.

TRBJ2-3 | TRBV9 | CASSRAGRTTDTQYF
TRBJ2-1 | TRBV2 | CASRQLGGSGTRNEQFF
TRBJ2-7 | TRBV5-6 | CASYRQGGYEQYF
TRBJ2-7 | TRBV30 | CAWRGGPYEQYF
TRBJ1-4 | TRBV7-2 | CASSLAGRDEKLFF
TRBJ2-2 | TRBV6-4 | CASTPGRSPNTGELFF
TRBJ2-5 | TRBV5-6 | CASSLSGPETQYF
TRBJ1-5 | TRBV28 | CASVDRGSGSNQPQHF
TRBJ1-3 | TRBV4-2 | CASSQEGGRGTGNTIYF
TRBJ1-2 | TRBV29-1 | CSVDAGRNYGYTF
TRBJ2-7 | TRBV6-5 | CASSPSPGGSYEQYF
TRBJ2-2 | TRBV11-3 | CASSLEAGGVAGELFF
TRBJ1-5 | TRBV30 | CAWSAVPGGNQPQHF
TRBJ1-2 | TRBV13 | CASSLGAAVEGAGYGYTF
TRBJ1-1 | TRBV29-1 | CSVVSNLLNTEAFF
TRBJ2-5 | TRBV5-1 | CASSFQGFQETQYF
TRBJ2-7 | TRBV18 | CASSTGTGASYEQYF
TRBJ1-5 | TRBV30 | CAWSEGVIAIQPQHF
TRBJ2-1 | TRBV29-1 | CSVERASGSIYEQFF
TRBJ1-2 | TRBV19 | CASTLGQSFYGYTF
TRBJ1-1 | TRBV11-3 | CASSLAPTPSGDTEAFF
TRBJ1-5 | TRBV28 | CASSPFNSNQPQHF
TRBJ2-1 | TRBV28 | CASRPSGRWYNEQFF
TRBJ1-3 | TRBV5-1 | CASSLDRASGNTIYF
TRBJ1-1 | TRBV19 | CASSEDRGNTEAFF
TRBJ2-1 | TRBV19 | CASIPRGQGASNEQFF
TRBJ2-5 | TRBV7-9 | CASSLSTGLSQYF
TRBJ2-5 | TRBV6-1 | CASSPLAGARETQYF
TRBJ1-5 | TRBV2 | CASTSFGTGHQPQHF
TRBJ1-1 | TRBV28 | CASSLIRVEMNTEAFF
TRBJ1-1 | TRBV29-1 | CSVPWTGGAGGRGTEAFF
TRBJ2-7 | TRBV5-1 | CASSLTGTYEQYF
TRBJ2-1 | TRBV6-1 | CASSENMWGSSSYNEQFF
TRBJ2-7 | TRBV2 | CASSEVRDTYEQYF
TRBJ2-5 | TRBV5-1 | CASSSTGGAGQEAQYF
TRBJ2-5 | TRBV5-8 | CASSRGLAGGTGETQYF
TRBJ1-3 | TRBV11-1 | CASSRTLRHSSGNTIYF
TRBJ1-1 | TRBV25-1 | CASSEFKEGTEAFF
TRBJ2-1 | TRBV7-9 | CASSSGQYHNEQFF
TRBJ1-1 | TRBV19 | CASSTGTTNTEAFF
TRBJ2-7 | TRBV7-2 | CASSPDRVYEQYF
TRBJ2-7 | TRBV6-7 | CASSPGTGDYEQYF
TRBJ2-2 | TRBV7-9 | CASSFPTGELFF
TRBJ1-3 | TRBV4-2 | CASSQGHRDISGNTIYF
TRBJ1-2 | TRBV5-6 | CASTLTGSLNYGYTF
TRBJ2-1 | TRBV10-3 | CAISGQGLYNEQFF
TRBJ2-7 | TRBV6-5 | CASSALAGGPYEQYF
TRBJ1-5 | TRBV30 | CAWSGGSPTNQPQHF
TRBJ2-7 | TRBV4-1 | CASSQEFRQASIYEQYF
TRBJ1-1 | TRBV25-1 | CASSERRGRRAEAFF
TRBJ2-3 | TRBV2 | CASSPRQTSGISTDTQYF
TRBJ2-5 | TRBV25-1 | CASSYTGTQYF
TRBJ2-7 | TRBV2 | CASSEARVRSYEQYF
TRBJ1-5 | TRBV5-1 | CASSDDGQGNQPQHF
TRBJ1-2 | TRBV30 | CAWNRGLFGYTF
TRBJ2-7 | TRBV9 | CASSASTAHGGRGEQYF
TRBJ1-4 | TRBV4-1 | CASSQVGIGSEKLFF
TRBJ1-2 | TRBV9 | CASSVVQGGVGGYTF
TRBJ1-2 | TRBV5-6 | CASSAGQINYGYTF